This TCR beta chain comes out of a study of T cell changes during pregnancy in multiple sclerosis. Germline lookup yields CDR1 MNHEY and CDR2 SMNVEV (reference sequence). The CDR3 is 14 residues long. The ends were cut back, 2 bases at V and 1 base at J, with 8 bases in the middle. TCRdb's copy holds only in-frame clones and misses some; the assay was immunoSEQ multiplex PCR. The data show about 87,000 clones, with about 93% seen just once and around 1.4% held by the top ten. The clonotype was recovered from a female donor in good health, enrolled as a control in a pregnancy study. V gene TRBV27 combines with J gene TRBJ1-1; D gene unclear. The source was peripheral blood, collected in the third trimester of pregnancy. CDR3 sequence reads: CASSLASRNTEAFF. CDR3 DNA: TGTGCCAGCAGTTTAGCGTCCCGGAACACTGAAGCTTTCTTT.